This T cell receptor (beta chain) came from a study of OX40 agonist ivuxolimab in advanced cancers. Study details: Every 2 weeks, patients received ivuxolimab intravenously, dosed at 0.01 to 10 mg/kg. Three dose-escalation patients had partial responses: one with hepatocellular carcinoma and two with cutaneous melanoma.

Germline V gives CDR1 MNHEY, CDR2 SVGAGI. The ends were cut back, 0 bases at V and 7 bases at J, with 13 bases in the middle. The CDR3 runs 15 residues. Sequenced by immunoSEQ multiplex PCR; TCRdb stores in-frame clones only, minus some. This table holds over 9,000 clones, around four fifths found once. As regards this clone: Antigen specificity is unknown.

Study-wide results and limits: Both CD4+ and CD8+ T cell populations in blood had undergone clonal expansion by week 6 at 0.1 to 3.0 mg/kg.

This clonotype was obtained from an adult with an advanced solid tumor such as melanoma, head and neck, liver or kidney cancer. The sequencing here drew on CD4+ or CD8+ T cells sorted from blood, taken in a trial of the OX40 agonist ivuxolimab. The chain carries TRBV6-5 and TRBJ2-1; tentative D call: TRBD2 (6 bases). CDR3 nucleotide sequence: TGTGCCAGCAGTTACTCGGCCGGGACTGGGAATGAGCAGTTCTTC. This sequence encodes CASSYSAGTGNEQFF.